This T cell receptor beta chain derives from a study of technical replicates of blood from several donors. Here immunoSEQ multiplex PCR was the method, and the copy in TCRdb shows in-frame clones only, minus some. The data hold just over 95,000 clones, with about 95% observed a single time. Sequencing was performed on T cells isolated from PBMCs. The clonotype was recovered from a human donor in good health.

The CDR3 DNA follows: TGTGCCAGCAGGGAAGGCCTTAGCGGTTTCACAGATACGCAGTATTTT. This codes for CASREGLSGFTDTQYF. The chain couples TRBV7-2 to TRBJ2-3; D may be TRBD2 (6 bases). Trimming left V 6 bases short and J 2 bases short, with 18 bases between. Germline V gene lookup returns CDR1 SGHTA and CDR2 FQGNSA. CDR3 length: 16 residues. Full variable domain (remainder filled in from reference TRBV7-2 and TRBJ2-3): GAGVSQSPSNKVTEKGKDVELRCDPISGHTALYWYRQSLGQGLEFLIYFQGNSAPDKSGLPSDRFSAERTGGSVSTLTIQRTQQEDSAVYLCASREGLSGFTDTQYFGPGTRLTVL.